The 3 T cell receptor beta chains presented below share a single source sample, sequenced in a study of blood T cell repertoires in COVID-19. Some clones are missing from TCRdb's copy, which holds only in-frame ones; the method was immunoSEQ multiplex PCR. Of around 120,000 clones in the sample, about 89% were seen once. The sequenced material came from peripheral blood. The receptors shown here come from a woman in her 70s with acute or convalescent COVID-19.

The J gene is TRBJ2-7, the V gene TRBV10-3; possible D gene TRBD2, 6 bases. Germline CDR1 and CDR2: ENHRY and SYGVKD. This CDR3 has 14 residues. The ends were cut back, 7 bases at V and 2 bases at J, with 15 bases in the middle. The CDR3 loop reads CAITNGGRAYEQYF. DNA for the CDR3: TGTGCCATCACTAACGGGGGAAGGGCCTACGAGCAGTACTTC.

The V and J genes are TRBV18 and TRBJ2-5; 7 bases match TRBD2. Looked up from germline, CDR1 is KGHSH and CDR2 is LQKENI. The CDR3 consists of 13 residues. Germline trimming cut 0 bases from V and 7 bases from J; bases unmatched to any gene: 2. This CDR3 is CASSPPGEGTQYF. The CDR3 DNA is TGTGCCAGCTCACCACCGGGGGAGGGGACCCAGTACTTC. The variable domain in full, completed from reference TRBV18 and TRBJ2-5, reads NAGVMQNPRHLVRRRGQEARLRCSPMKGHSHVYWYRQLPEEGLKFMVYLQKENIIDESGMPKERFSAEFPKEGPSILRIQQVVRGDSAAYFCASSPPGEGTQYFGPGTRLLVL.

The chain is built from TRBV14 and TRBJ1-1; D is uncertain. The CDR3 spans 13 residues. Germline CDR1 SGHDN, CDR2 FVKESK. With 0 bases removed from V and 7 bases from J, the gap between germline ends came to 9 bases. The CDR3: CASSQDLGREAFF. Written as DNA, the CDR3 is TGTGCCAGCAGCCAAGATCTTGGGCGTGAAGCTTTCTTT.